The TCR beta chain described here comes from a study of early T cells in non-severe SARS-CoV-2 infection. Overall study: Sequenced material consisted of bulk RNA (from unsorted whole blood), and chains were unpaired.

In the library, individual cDNA molecules carried attached unique molecular identifiers. TCRdb passed the 5' RACE reads through MiXCR, listing each CDR3 protein once. The data hold approximately 110,000 distinct CDR3 sequences, with around 14% observed a single time. Study-level results: Matches to VDJdb favored anti-spike CD8 responses and missed private and CD4 specificities.

On this clonotype itself: What it recognizes is unknown.

The clonotype was recovered from an adult who was a healthcare worker with PCR-confirmed SARS-CoV-2 infection or an uninfected control (not recorded which). Source material: whole blood.

The CDR3 bases are TGTGCCAGCAGTTCGGACAGGGGCGAAGCTTTCTTT. It translates to CASSSDRGEAFF. This chain uses TRBV12-3 or TRBV12-4 with TRBJ1-1, with 9 bases that match TRBD1. V dropped 4 bases and J dropped 8; count of bases not matched to a gene: 2. The CDR3 loop spans 12 amino acids.